Each of the 8 T cell receptor beta chains below was sequenced from the same sample in a study of cytomegalovirus exposure and HLA in healthy donors. Primers for the PCR totalled 60 Vbeta and 13 Jbeta. Sequencing used immunoSEQ multiplex PCR; TCRdb keeps in-frame clones, though not all of them. This table has under 200,000 clones, roughly 85% appearing once. Sequences were obtained from PBMCs. All receptors come from a man between 18 and 35 years old in good health and CMV-seropositive.

This chain joins TRBV14 and TRBJ1-1; 8 nucleotides match TRBD1. Per germline, CDR1 SGHDN and CDR2 FVKESK. After removal of 2 bases from V and 5 bases from J, the junction contained 7 bases not matched to a gene. The CDR3 has 15 residues. The CDR3 coding sequence is TGTGCCAGCAGCCAAATCCAGGGGGCAGTAACTGAAGCTTTCTTT. It encodes CASSQIQGAVTEAFF.

The V and J genes are TRBV5-6 and TRBJ2-5, with D possibly TRBD2 on 7 matching bases. V was cut by 1 base and J by 5 bases, with 15 bases left in between. The CDR3 has 15 residues. Germline assignment: CDR1 SGHDT and CDR2 YYEEEE. The CDR3 DNA reads as TGTGCCAGCAGCTTGCTAGGGGGGGCCTCCGAGACCCAGTACTTC. Protein sequence: CASSLLGGASETQYF.

V is TRBV28 and J is TRBJ2-3; 8 nucleotides align to TRBD1. The ends lost 6 bases at V and 1 base at J; junction bases unmatched: 3. From germline, CDR1 is MDHEN and CDR2 SYDVKM. The CDR3 consists of 14 residues. CDR3 sequence: CASSSGQGTDTQYF. CDR3 bases: TGTGCCAGCAGCTCGGGACAGGGCACAGATACGCAGTATTTT. Full variable domain (rest looked up from reference TRBV28 and TRBJ2-3): DVKVTQSSRYLVKRTGEKVFLECVQDMDHENMFWYRQDPGLGLRLIYFSYDVKMKEKGDIPEGYSVSREKKERFSLILESASTNQTSMYLCASSSGQGTDTQYFGPGTRLTVL.

This chain joins TRBV7-2 and TRBJ2-2; D is uncertain. This CDR3 contains 16 residues. Germline CDR1 SGHTA, CDR2 FQGNSA. Trimming removed 4 bases at V and 6 bases at J, with 18 bases between. CDR3 region: CASSYVSGLSAGELFF. The DNA of the CDR3 is TGTGCCAGCAGCTACGTTTCGGGTCTGAGTGCCGGGGAGCTGTTTTTT.

The chain employs TRBV9 and TRBJ2-7, with D possibly TRBD1 on 6 matching bases. Trimming cost V 4 bases and J 0 bases, with 11 bases left between them. Germline V lookup: CDR1 SGDLS, CDR2 YYNGEE. The CDR3 runs 14 residues. The chain's CDR3 is CASSRAGASYEQYF. CDR3 nucleotide sequence: TGTGCCAGCAGCAGGGCAGGGGCCTCCTACGAGCAGTACTTC.

The rearrangement links TRBV2 to TRBJ1-4; 10 nucleotides align to TRBD1. The length of the CDR3 is 14 residues. J lost 7 bases, V lost 3 bases, and 2 bases had no gene match. Germline CDR1 SNHLY, CDR2 FYNNEI. CDR3 nucleotides: TGTGCCAGCAGTGAGAGGACAGGGGGTGAAAAACTGTTTTTT. Protein product: CASSERTGGEKLFF.

The chain uses TRBV9 and TRBJ1-1, with 10 bases that match TRBD1. Trimming at V came to 2 bases and at J to 2 bases, leaving 12 bases not matched to a gene. Germline V lookup: CDR1 SGDLS, CDR2 YYNGEE. CDR3 length: 18 amino acids. The CDR3 DNA is TGTGCCAGCAGCGTCTCGACAGGGGGCTTCAGGGGAAACACTGAAGCTTTCTTT. The encoded protein is CASSVSTGGFRGNTEAFF.

The J gene is TRBJ2-7, the V gene TRBV5-1; 9 bases are shared with TRBD2. V gave up 4 bases and J gave up 2 bases; unmatched junction bases: 4. Germline CDR1 is SGHRS and CDR2 is YFSETQ. The CDR3 has 14 amino acids. The CDR3 here is CASSGGLAPYEQYF. For the CDR3, the DNA is TGCGCCAGCAGCGGGGGACTAGCCCCCTACGAGCAGTACTTC.